Presented here are 25 T cell receptor beta chains from one specimen sequenced in a study of shared clonotypes between healthy human individuals. Terminally differentiated effector memory CD45RA+ cells were left out of the naive CD8 fraction, which was CD45RO-negative and positively selected for CCR7. Sequenced by immunoSEQ multiplex PCR; TCRdb stores in-frame clones only, minus some. The sample yields millions of clones, approximately 94% seen once. The specimen sequenced was naive CD8+ T cells from PBMCs. All receptors come from a young man in good health. Some clones in this sample may be carry-over from other donors' samples.

The chain carries TRBV27 and TRBJ1-5; a possible D gene is TRBD1 (5 bases). Germline V gene sequence: CDR1 MNHEY, CDR2 SMNVEV (reference sequence). This CDR3 comprises 13 residues. The V end lost 7 bases, the J end lost 3 bases, and 10 bases lay between the germline ends. The CDR3 sequence: CASTGGFNQPQHF. CDR3 bases: TGTGCCAGCACCGGGGGATTCAATCAGCCCCAGCATTTT.

V gene TRBV6-1 combines with J gene TRBJ1-5; 10 bases are a match to TRBD1. The germline V gene has CDR1 MNHNS and CDR2 SASEGT. V lost 4 bases, J lost 4 bases, and 10 bases stayed unmatched. The length of the CDR3 is 17 residues. In DNA form, the CDR3 reads TGTGCCAGCAGTGGGATCCCGGGACAGGGGATTAATCAGCCCCAGCATTTT. It yields the protein CASSGIPGQGINQPQHF.

The chain links TRBV28 to TRBJ2-5; D might be TRBD2 (6 bases). The germline gives CDR1 MDHEN, CDR2 SYDVKM. Trimming took 6 bases from V and 5 from J, leaving 16 bases between them. The CDR3 has 14 residues. The CDR3 sequence: CASRGGGNGETQYF. CDR3 nucleotide sequence: TGTGCCAGCAGGGGAGGCGGGAATGGGGAGACCCAGTACTTC. The variable domain in full, completed from reference TRBV28 and TRBJ2-5, reads DVKVTQSSRYLVKRTGEKVFLECVQDMDHENMFWYRQDPGLGLRLIYFSYDVKMKEKGDIPEGYSVSREKKERFSLILESASTNQTSMYLCASRGGGNGETQYFGPGTRLLVL.

V and J are TRBV11-1 and TRBJ2-7, with D perhaps TRBD1 or TRBD2 (5 bases each). CDR1 is SGHAT and CDR2 is FQDESV in the germline V gene (reference sequence). Trimming left V 0 bases short and J 7 bases short, with 19 bases between. The length of the CDR3 is 16 residues. The CDR3 loop reads CASSLAAGTEPGEQYF. CDR3 nucleotide sequence: TGTGCCAGCAGCTTAGCGGCTGGGACGGAGCCGGGAGAGCAGTACTTC.

In DNA, the CDR3 is TGTGCCAGCAGCGCCGGGTTTGATACGCAGTATTTT. Protein product: CASSAGFDTQYF. This rearrangement joins TRBV9 to TRBJ2-3; unclear D gene. Trimming took 3 bases from V and 6 from J, leaving 8 bases between them. From germline, CDR1 is SGDLS and CDR2 YYNGEE. The CDR3 contains 12 residues.

The V call is TRBV30, the J call TRBJ2-1; D is unresolved. Germline assignment: CDR1 GTSNPN and CDR2 SVGIG (reference sequence). The ends were cut back, 5 bases at V and 9 bases at J, with 20 bases in the middle. The CDR3 is 14 residues long. The CDR3 protein is CAWGDRVGNGEQFF. The DNA of the CDR3 is TGTGCCTGGGGAGACCGGGTGGGGAACGGTGAGCAGTTCTTC.

In this sample, this clone turned up once. Distinct nucleotide sequences in the sample also encode this CDR3. This chain's CDR3 is CATSRGGESYEQYF. CDR3 DNA: TGTGCCACCAGCAGAGGGGGGGAGTCCTACGAGCAGTACTTC. J is TRBJ2-7 and V is TRBV15; D perhaps matches TRBD2 (6 bases). V lost 1 base and J 1 base, leaving 8 bases between the germline ends. The CDR3 extends over 14 amino acids. Germline CDR1 LNHNV, CDR2 YYDKDF (reference sequence).

V and J are TRBV15 and TRBJ2-7, with a tentative D call TRBD2 (5 bases). The CDR3 extends over 15 amino acids. V shed 1 base and J shed 9 bases, with 19 bases lying between them. Germline values: CDR1 LNHNV, CDR2 YYDKDF (reference sequence). DNA of the CDR3: TGTGCCACCAGCAGAGCTAGCATTAGTGAGGCAGGGCAGTACTTC. Its translation is CATSRASISEAGQYF.

Details on this clone: A much larger clonotype is one base distant, so this may be a read error. Other DNA sequences within the sample encode an identical CDR3. The CDR3 DNA reads as TGTGCCAGCAGCGATGGGGACAGGGGGCCCTATGAGCAGTACTTC. This gives the protein CASSDGDRGPYEQYF. The J gene is TRBJ2-7, the V gene TRBV9; 12 bases fit TRBD1. The germline CDR1 and CDR2 sequences are SGDLS and YYNGEE. This CDR3 spans 15 amino acids.

For the CDR3, the DNA is TGTGCCAGCAGGCTGAGTAGCGGTTCCCGGGCAGATACGCAGTATTTT. Protein sequence: CASRLSSGSRADTQYF. The chain joins TRBV11-2 to TRBJ2-3; D may be TRBD2 (6 bases). V was shortened by 6 bases and J by 4 bases, with 20 bases between the two germline ends. This CDR3 has 16 amino acids. Per germline, CDR1 SGHAT and CDR2 FQNNGV.

The chain couples TRBV4-1 to TRBJ2-3; possible D gene TRBD2, 5 bases. The germline gives CDR1 MGHRA, CDR2 YSYEKL. With 0 bases removed from V and 1 base from J, the gap between germline ends came to 14 bases. The length of the CDR3 is 17 residues. CDR3 sequence: CASSQDPAPRGTDTQYF. The CDR3 DNA is TGCGCCAGCAGCCAAGATCCAGCCCCGCGGGGCACAGATACGCAGTATTTT.

The chain carries TRBV4-2 and TRBJ2-3; D possibly corresponds to TRBD2 (7 bases). CDR1 LGHNA and CDR2 YNFKEQ come from the germline V gene. Trimming shortened V by 4 bases and J by 3 bases, and 14 bases separated the two germline ends. CDR3 length: 15 amino acids. In DNA form, the CDR3 reads TGTGCCAGCAGCCCTTGGGGGGGCGGAACAGATACGCAGTATTTT. Protein sequence: CASSPWGGGTDTQYF.

This sequence joins TRBV25-1 and TRBJ1-4, with D maybe TRBD1 (5 bases). The V gene lost 5 bases and the J gene lost 5 bases, with 9 bases spanning the gap. The CDR3 loop spans 13 amino acids. The V gene's germline CDR1 is MGHDK and CDR2 SYGVNS. CDR3 loop: CASSRGPNEKLFF. CDR3 nucleotides: TGTGCCAGCAGTAGGGGACCGAATGAAAAACTGTTTTTT. Together with reference TRBV25-1 and TRBJ1-4, the CDR3 gives the full variable domain: EADIYQTPRYLVIGTGKKITLECSQTMGHDKMYWYQQDPGMELHLIHYSYGVNSTEKGDLSSESTVSRIRTEHFPLTLESARPSHTSQYLCASSRGPNEKLFFGSGTQLSVL.

The chain couples TRBV5-1 to TRBJ1-1; 8 nucleotides align to TRBD1. Germline assignment: CDR1 SGHRS and CDR2 YFSETQ. With V trimmed by 0 bases and J by 7 bases, 8 bases remained unmatched. The CDR3 has 15 amino acids. CDR3 sequence (DNA): TGCGCCAGCAGCTTGGCTAGGACAGGGAAACTTGAAGCTTTCTTT. Protein: CASSLARTGKLEAFF. The complete variable domain, with remaining parts taken from reference TRBV5-1 and TRBJ1-1, reads KAGVTQTPRYLIKTRGQQVTLSCSPISGHRSVSWYQQTPGQGLQFLFEYFSETQRNKGNFPGRFSGRQFSNSRSEMNVSTLELGDSALYLCASSLARTGKLEAFFGQGTRLTVV.

The gene calls are TRBV20-1 and TRBJ2-1, with a weak D call TRBD2 (5 bases). Germline V CDR1 and CDR2: DFQATT, SNEGSKA (reference sequence). V gave up 2 bases and J gave up 9 bases, with 8 bases separating them. The CDR3 covers 11 residues. CDR3 residues: CSARPGGEQFF. CDR3 in DNA: TGCAGTGCTAGACCTGGAGGTGAGCAGTTCTTC.

This clone was picked up one time. V gene TRBV7-3 combines with J gene TRBJ2-1; 13 bases agree with TRBD2. This CDR3 comprises 15 residues. Germline CDR1 SGHTA, CDR2 FQGTGA. The J segment lost 7 bases and the V segment lost 5 bases, leaving 5 bases of the junction unmatched. The CDR3 DNA reads TGTGCCAGCAGCCATACGGGACTAGCGGGGAATGAGCAGTTCTTC. This sequence encodes CASSHTGLAGNEQFF.

This clone was recorded a few times. The sample has other DNA sequences that encode this CDR3 too. This chain connects TRBV7-2 to TRBJ1-5, with D uncertain. The V end was cut by 1 base, the J end by 7 bases, with 5 bases between. The CDR3 contains 12 residues. Germline V CDR1 and CDR2: SGHTA, FQGNSA. The DNA of the CDR3 is TGTGCCAGCAGCTTAGGGCGACAGCCCCAGCATTTT. This translates into CASSLGRQPQHF.

The rearrangement joins TRBV5-6 to TRBJ1-2; 7 bases match TRBD1. The CDR3 covers 15 residues. V dropped 7 bases and J dropped 2; count of bases not matched to a gene: 11. The V gene's germline CDR1 is SGHDT and CDR2 YYEEEE. The CDR3 DNA reads TGTGCCAGCCGCCACCGGGACAGAACAAACTATGGCTACACCTTC. Protein product: CASRHRDRTNYGYTF.

CDR3 in amino acids: CASSKGLREKLFF. Here the CDR3 DNA reads TGTGCCAGTAGTAAGGGTCTTCGGGAAAAACTGTTTTTT. The J gene is TRBJ1-4, the V gene TRBV19; D gene unclear. The CDR3 spans 13 residues. Per germline, CDR1 LNHDA and CDR2 SQIVND (reference sequence). V lost 4 bases to trimming and J lost 8 bases, with 11 bases between them.

The rearrangement uses TRBV7-9 and TRBJ2-1, with D hard to call. Germline values: CDR1 SEHNR, CDR2 FQNEAQ (reference sequence). CDR3 length equals 15 residues. Deletions cut 5 bases from V and 2 bases from J, with 13 bases between. The CDR3 nucleotides read TGTGCCAGCAGCCGCGCCGGGCAGACCTACAATGAGCAGTTCTTC. This codes for CASSRAGQTYNEQFF.

The chain uses TRBV5-6 and TRBJ2-1; D ambiguous. CDR1 SGHDT and CDR2 YYEEEE come from the germline V gene. The CDR3 totals 16 residues. V was clipped by 1 base and J by 5 bases, with 16 bases between them. The CDR3 here is CASSLSERLSNNEQFF. The DNA of the CDR3 is TGTGCCAGCAGCTTGAGTGAACGGCTTAGCAACAATGAGCAGTTCTTC.

The chain has TRBV15 and TRBJ1-1, with a possible D match to TRBD1 (5 bases). Germline assignment: CDR1 LNHNV and CDR2 YYDKDF (reference sequence). The CDR3 spans 15 residues. V lost 2 bases, J lost 5 bases, and 15 bases lay in between. The CDR3 nucleotides are TGTGCCACCAGCAGAATACTGGGGGTTGGGACTGAAGCTTTCTTT. The encoded protein is CATSRILGVGTEAFF.

The rearrangement links TRBV7-9 to TRBJ2-5; a possible D gene is TRBD2 (5 bases). Trimming stripped 3 bases from V and 2 bases from J, with 10 bases between. This CDR3 is 14 amino acids long. Germline assignment: CDR1 SEHNR and CDR2 FQNEAQ (reference sequence). The CDR3 loop is CASSLREAQETQYF. CDR3 in DNA: TGTGCCAGCAGCTTGAGGGAAGCACAAGAGACCCAGTACTTC. Looking up the rest from reference TRBV7-9 and TRBJ2-5 gives the full variable domain: DTGVSQNPRHKITKRGQNVTFRCDPISEHNRLYWYRQTLGQGPEFLTYFQNEAQLEKSRLLSDRFSAERPKGSFSTLEIQRTEQGDSAMYLCASSLREAQETQYFGPGTRLLVL.

The chain joins TRBV7-9 to TRBJ2-7, with D tentatively TRBD1 (6 bases). This CDR3 region has 13 residues. The V and J ends lost 5 bases and 6 bases respectively, with 14 bases between them. Germline CDR1 and CDR2: SEHNR and FQNEAQ (reference sequence). Written as DNA, the CDR3 is TGTGCCAGCAGCGGAAACACAGGGTCCGAGCAGTACTTC. Translated: CASSGNTGSEQYF. The whole variable domain, remainder taken from reference TRBV7-9 and TRBJ2-7, is DTGVSQNPRHKITKRGQNVTFRCDPISEHNRLYWYRQTLGQGPEFLTYFQNEAQLEKSRLLSDRFSAERPKGSFSTLEIQRTEQGDSAMYLCASSGNTGSEQYFGPGTRLTVT.

This chain's CDR3 is CASSFMASGYNEQFF. The CDR3, as DNA: TGTGCCAGCAGTTTCATGGCTAGCGGATACAATGAGCAGTTCTTC. The V and J genes are TRBV27 and TRBJ2-1; 7 nucleotides line up with TRBD2. V shed 3 bases and J 4 bases; nucleotides not matched to a gene: 6. The CDR3 extends over 15 amino acids. The germline gives CDR1 MNHEY, CDR2 SMNVEV (reference sequence).